One sample yielded the 29 T cell receptor beta chains listed below, sequenced in a study of identical twins (dated by TCRdb to about 2016). Library prep was done by 5' RACE. This sample was sequenced with an Illumina HiSeq 2000. In TCRdb, the public reads were trimmed at Q25 with fastp and aligned with MiXCR, with productive beta chains retained. Rows are unified per CDR3 protein, each entry keeping the most common DNA and genes. In this sample the table shows roughly 690,000 distinct CDR3 sequences, over 5% of which occur a single time. The ten largest clonotypes hold around 2% of the sample. Sequencing input: naive T cells sorted from blood. The cell subset or site label here, explained by the study, means: cells isolated with a human naive T-cell isolation kit. The receptors stem from a man younger than 35 in good health.

The chain recombines TRBV2 with TRBJ2-3; 10 bases are a match to TRBD1. CDR1 and CDR2 (germline): SNHLY, FYNNEI. J was trimmed by 8 bases and V by 5 bases; bases with no gene match: 13. The CDR3 runs 16 residues. CDR3 region: CASSPRTGGISGTQYF. CDR3 nucleotide sequence: TGTGCCAGCAGTCCCCGGACAGGGGGGATTTCGGGTACGCAGTATTTT.

This clonotype has ten or more counts. This sequence joins TRBV12-3 or TRBV12-4 and TRBJ2-1, with TRBD2 matching over 11 bases. The V gene end was trimmed by 5 bases and the J gene end by 4 bases; junction bases not matched to a gene: 4. The CDR3 has 15 amino acids. CDR3 region: CASSGTSGPYNEQFF. In DNA, the CDR3 is TGTGCCAGCAGTGGGACTAGCGGACCATACAATGAGCAGTTCTTC.

This clonotype occurred a few times. V and J are TRBV7-8 and TRBJ2-7; TRBD2 agrees at 7 bases. Germline trimming cut 5 bases from V and 2 bases from J; bases unmatched to any gene: 6. The CDR3 is made up of 14 amino acids. Germline CDR1 reads SGHVS; CDR2 reads FQNEAQ. This CDR3 is CASSPGRAPYEQYF. Written as DNA, the CDR3 is TGTGCCAGCAGCCCGGGGAGGGCCCCCTACGAGCAGTACTTC.

This clonotype has at least ten counts. The genes are TRBV4-2 and TRBJ2-7; D gene uncertain. From germline, CDR1 is LGHNA and CDR2 YNFKEQ. The CDR3 consists of 14 residues. The V and J ends lost 4 bases and 0 bases respectively, with 10 bases between them. The chain's CDR3 is CASSPGLSSYEQYF. The DNA of the CDR3 is TGTGCCAGCAGCCCAGGCCTCAGCTCCTACGAGCAGTACTTC.

This clonotype was detected ten times or more. The J gene is TRBJ1-6, the V gene TRBV13; possible D gene TRBD1, 6 bases. In germline, CDR1 is PRHDT, CDR2 FYEKMQ (reference sequence). Between the trimmed V and J ends, which lost 3 bases and 6 bases, there was a span of 18 bases. The CDR3 spans 17 residues. The CDR3 region is CASSLISQGQLNSPLHF. Here the CDR3 DNA reads TGTGCCAGCAGCTTGATTTCTCAGGGACAACTTAATTCACCCCTCCACTTT.

The rearrangement joins TRBV6-9 to TRBJ2-1; 10 bases fit TRBD2. V lost 10 bases, J lost 0 bases, and 15 bases stayed unmatched. Germline V lookup: CDR1 MNHGY, CDR2 SVAAGI. The CDR3 is 18 residues long. CDR3 loop: CAISLTSGISSSYNEQFF. The CDR3 region has the DNA TGTGCCATCAGCCTTACTAGCGGGATTTCAAGCTCCTACAATGAGCAGTTCTTC.

This clonotype was observed a few times. The V and J genes are TRBV14 and TRBJ1-6, with D hard to call. The CDR3 has 15 residues. Trimming removed 4 bases at V and 14 bases at J, with 21 bases between. Germline V CDR1 and CDR2: SGHDN, FVKESK. CDR3 DNA: TGTGCCAGCAGCCCAACCGAGGGCAGACCGGGCACCCTCCACTTT. Translating gives CASSPTEGRPGTLHF.

This clonotype appeared a few times. The chain carries TRBV20-1 and TRBJ2-4, with 10 positions matching TRBD2. The CDR3 sequence is 15 residues long. Germline CDR1 DFQATT, CDR2 SNEGSKA (reference sequence). Losses at the gene ends were 5 bases for V and 0 bases for J; bases not matched to a gene: 4. This CDR3 is CSAQIAGGAKNIQYF. The CDR3 DNA reads as TGCAGTGCTCAGATAGCGGGAGGAGCCAAAAACATTCAGTACTTC.

The J gene is TRBJ2-1, the V gene TRBV12-3 or TRBV12-4, with unresolved D. This CDR3 has 11 residues. Trimming took off 4 bases at V and 13 bases at J, with 11 bases between the two ends. The DNA of the CDR3 is TGTGCCAGCAGTTCTCCCGGCGGTCAGTTCTTC. Protein: CASSSPGGQFF.

In its sample, this clonotype was seen many times. The chain is built from TRBV7-3 and TRBJ2-1, with a possible D match to TRBD1 (6 bases). Germline CDR1 and CDR2: SGHTA and FQGTGA. V gave up 4 bases and J gave up 4 bases, with 17 bases separating them. The CDR3 length is 16 residues. The CDR3: CASSSAAERGYNEQFF. The CDR3 DNA reads TGTGCCAGCAGCTCCGCGGCGGAAAGGGGGTACAATGAGCAGTTCTTC.

The chain carries TRBV12-3 or TRBV12-4 and TRBJ2-3; unclear D gene. The ends were cut back, 6 bases at V and 3 bases at J, with 13 bases in the middle. CDR3 length: 14 residues. The CDR3 DNA reads TGTGCCAGCAGGGGCCAGCAAGGGACAGATACGCAGTATTTT. As protein: CASRGQQGTDTQYF.

CDR3 nucleotide sequence: TGTGCCAGCAGCCGAACTTGGGGACTAGCGGATCACAATGAGCAGTTCTTC. Residues: CASSRTWGLADHNEQFF. The rearrangement joins TRBV7-9 to TRBJ2-1; TRBD2 matches at 11 bases. This CDR3 region has 17 residues. Unmatched junction bases numbered 11, after V lost 5 bases and J lost 5 bases. The V gene's germline CDR1 is SEHNR and CDR2 FQNEAQ (reference sequence).

This clonotype was recorded many times. J is TRBJ2-1 and V is TRBV10-3; possibly TRBD2 for D (5 bases). The ends were cut back, 0 bases at V and 0 bases at J, with 9 bases in the middle. The CDR3 loop spans 16 amino acids. CDR1 and CDR2 from the germline V gene are ENHRY and SYGVKD. In DNA, the CDR3 is TGTGCCATCAGTGAGTCGCGGGCACCCTCCTACAATGAGCAGTTCTTC. This encodes CAISESRAPSYNEQFF.

The V call is TRBV20-1, the J call TRBJ2-1; no definite D call. Germline V gene sequence: CDR1 DFQATT, CDR2 SNEGSKA (reference sequence). Trimming cost V 0 bases and J 2 bases, with 14 bases left between them. The CDR3 consists of 16 residues. The CDR3 loop is CSARDYTQPTYNEQFF. For the CDR3, the DNA is TGCAGTGCTAGAGATTATACGCAGCCTACCTACAATGAGCAGTTCTTC.

This clonotype was seen at least ten times. The chain uses TRBV24-1 and TRBJ2-4; either TRBD1 or TRBD2 may fit D (6 bases each). V gave up 5 bases and J gave up 5 bases, with 12 bases separating them. The CDR3 totals 14 residues. Germline V gene sequence: CDR1 KGHDR, CDR2 SFDVKD. The CDR3 region is CATSGRGGENIQYF. In DNA, the CDR3 is TGTGCCACCAGTGGCAGGGGAGGTGAAAACATTCAGTACTTC.

This clonotype was counted at least ten times. The V and J genes are TRBV5-1 and TRBJ2-1; D uncertain. Germline-derived CDR1 and CDR2 are SGHRS and YFSETQ. Between the trimmed V and J ends, which lost 0 bases and 0 bases, there was a span of 13 bases. The CDR3 is 17 amino acids. This chain's CDR3 is CASSLAGQVSSYNEQFF. The CDR3 region has the DNA TGCGCCAGCAGCTTGGCTGGGCAGGTAAGCTCCTACAATGAGCAGTTCTTC.

The chain is built from TRBV10-3 and TRBJ2-1, with D possibly called TRBD1 or TRBD2 (5 bases each). The germline V gene has CDR1 ENHRY and CDR2 SYGVKD. This CDR3 is 14 amino acids long. The V and J ends lost 2 bases and 5 bases respectively, with 10 bases between them. The CDR3 DNA reads TGTGCCATCAGTGAGATGATGGGGGACAATGAGCAGTTCTTC. Translated, it gives CAISEMMGDNEQFF.

V and J are TRBV20-1 and TRBJ2-3; 9 bases match TRBD2. The germline CDR1 and CDR2 sequences are DFQATT and SNEGSKA (reference sequence). The V segment lost 7 bases and the J segment 6 bases; nucleotides outside the gene matches: 11. There are 14 residues in the CDR3. The CDR3 sequence: CSVAGGSLSDTQYF. The CDR3, as DNA: TGCAGTGTGGCGGGAGGGTCCCTTTCGGATACGCAGTATTTT.

This clonotype showed up many times. The chain couples TRBV11-2 to TRBJ2-6, with TRBD2 matching 13 bases. This CDR3 has 19 amino acids. Germline V CDR1 and CDR2: SGHAT, FQNNGV. V gave up 7 bases and J gave up 2 bases; unmatched junction bases: 11. Here the CDR3 reads CASTLLAGGPLAGANVLTF. In nucleotides, the CDR3 is TGTGCCAGCACCCTACTAGCGGGAGGGCCATTAGCTGGGGCCAACGTCCTGACTTTC.

This clonotype was picked up many times. The CDR3 DNA is TGTGCCAGCAGTTTATCCGGACAGGGGGTCAGAGCCAATCAGCCCCAGCATTTT. Protein product: CASSLSGQGVRANQPQHF. J is TRBJ1-5 and V is TRBV12-3 or TRBV12-4; 10 nucleotides agree with TRBD1. The CDR3 length is 18 residues. V trimming: 2 bases; J trimming: 3 bases; junction bases outside the gene matches: 10.

This clonotype showed up just a few times. The chain joins TRBV28 to TRBJ1-5; D is ambiguous. The CDR3 sequence is 11 residues long. CDR1 is MDHEN and CDR2 is SYDVKM in the germline V gene. V shed 8 bases and J shed 6 bases, with 8 bases lying between them. CDR3 sequence (DNA): TGTGCCAGCGCAACAAGTCAGCCCCAGCATTTT. This encodes CASATSQPQHF.

There are a few counts of this clonotype. The chain has TRBV20-1 and TRBJ2-1; TRBD2 matches at 7 bases. Unmatched junction bases numbered 12, after V lost 5 bases and J lost 5 bases. Germline CDR1 reads DFQATT; CDR2 reads SNEGSKA (reference sequence). The CDR3 runs to 15 residues. For the CDR3, the DNA is TGCAGTGCTCCCTCTAGCGGCTACCGGCACAATGAGCAGTTCTTC. Amino acid sequence: CSAPSSGYRHNEQFF.

This clonotype was seen only a few times. The CDR3 sequence is CASSQGLGEGNQPQHF. CDR3 DNA sequence: TGTGCCAGCAGCCAGGGCCTGGGGGAGGGCAATCAGCCCCAGCATTTT. The gene calls are TRBV3-1 and TRBJ1-5; TRBD1 might be the D (5 bases). CDR3 length: 16 residues. V was trimmed by 3 bases and J by 2 bases, leaving 14 bases between them. Germline V lookup: CDR1 LGHDT, CDR2 YNNKEL (reference sequence).

This clonotype was observed a few times. The V call is TRBV20-1, the J call TRBJ2-1; 9 bases agree with TRBD2. With V trimmed by 0 bases and J by 8 bases, 11 bases remained unmatched. Germline-derived CDR1 and CDR2 are DFQATT and SNEGSKA (reference sequence). The CDR3 contains 16 residues. This chain's CDR3 is CSARDSGGRVNDEQFF. CDR3 nucleotides: TGCAGTGCTAGAGATTCCGGCGGGAGGGTTAACGATGAGCAGTTCTTC.

There are many counts of this clonotype. The gene calls are TRBV11-2 and TRBJ2-5; D is uncertain. CDR1 and CDR2 from the germline V gene are SGHAT and FQNNGV. V lost 2 bases and J 1 base, leaving 5 bases between the germline ends. This CDR3 contains 13 residues. The CDR3, as DNA: TGTGCCAGCAGCTTAAGACTCCAAGAGACCCAGTACTTC. Translated, it gives CASSLRLQETQYF. Based on the CDR3 plus reference TRBV11-2 and TRBJ2-5, the full variable domain is EAGVAQSPRYKIIEKRQSVAFWCNPISGHATLYWYQQILGQGPKLLIQFQNNGVVDDSQLPKDRFSAERLKGVDSTLKIQPAKLEDSAVYLCASSLRLQETQYFGPGTRLLVL.

About this clonotype itself: The final CDR3 position lacks the conserved phenylalanine or tryptophan, pointing to a likely read error. The rearrangement joins TRBV4-3 to TRBJ2-7; 7 bases map to TRBD1. This CDR3 region has 16 residues. Germline trimming cut 0 bases from V and 4 bases from J; bases unmatched to any gene: 9. CDR1 and CDR2 (germline): LGHNA, YSLEER. CDR3 sequence (DNA): TGCGCCAGCAGCCAAGAGTTTGTGGGACAGTATTACGAGCAGTACTGC. Protein product: CASSQEFVGQYYEQYC.

This clonotype was seen only a few times. The chain is built from TRBV24-1 and TRBJ2-3, with TRBD1 matching over 9 bases. Germline-derived CDR1 and CDR2 are KGHDR and SFDVKD. With V trimmed by 0 bases and J by 1 base, 1 base remained unmatched. This CDR3 comprises 16 residues. This CDR3 reads CATSDLNRGRTDTQYF. The CDR3 DNA is TGTGCCACCAGTGATTTGAACAGGGGGCGCACAGATACGCAGTATTTT.

In its sample, this clonotype was seen many times. The V call is TRBV12-3 or TRBV12-4, the J call TRBJ1-5; D is unclear. The CDR3 is 15 residues long. The germline V and J ends were trimmed by 4 bases and 0 bases, with 10 bases remaining between them. This chain's CDR3 is CASSSFLYSNQPQHF. The DNA of the CDR3 is TGTGCCAGCAGTTCCTTCCTCTATAGCAATCAGCCCCAGCATTTT.

In the case of this clonotype: An end of the junction differs from the germline gene, which may be a read error. The V and J genes are TRBV6-1 and TRBJ1-2; a possible D gene is TRBD1 (5 bases). CDR3 size: 13 residues. Germline CDR1 MNHNS, CDR2 SASEGT. This chain's CDR3 is CASSEGDWRGYTF. In DNA form, the CDR3 reads TGTGCCAGCAGCGAAGGGGATTGGCGCGGCTACACCTTC.